This entry features one T cell receptor (beta chain) sequence. Sample-barcoded 5' priming and a J-beta primer mix drove a second PCR of roughly 6 to 12 cycles. Each CDR3 protein gets one entry after TCRdb re-called the 5' RACE reads with MiXCR. The sample lists about 1.5 million distinct CDR3 sequences, approximately 43% occurring once. This sample stems from a study of blood T cells in healthy people across ages. The V gene lost 4 bases and the J gene lost 0 bases, with 18 bases spanning the gap. CDR3 size: 16 residues. Germline CDR1 GTSNPN, CDR2 SVGIG (reference sequence). Sequencing was performed on blood. The chain links TRBV30 to TRBJ1-2, with D perhaps matching TRBD1 (6 bases). This TCR was recovered from a woman aged 18-29 years in good health. Here the CDR3 reads CAWINPEGGPNYGYTF. The CDR3 DNA sequence: TGTGCCTGGATCAACCCTGAGGGGGGCCCTAACTATGGCTACACCTTC.